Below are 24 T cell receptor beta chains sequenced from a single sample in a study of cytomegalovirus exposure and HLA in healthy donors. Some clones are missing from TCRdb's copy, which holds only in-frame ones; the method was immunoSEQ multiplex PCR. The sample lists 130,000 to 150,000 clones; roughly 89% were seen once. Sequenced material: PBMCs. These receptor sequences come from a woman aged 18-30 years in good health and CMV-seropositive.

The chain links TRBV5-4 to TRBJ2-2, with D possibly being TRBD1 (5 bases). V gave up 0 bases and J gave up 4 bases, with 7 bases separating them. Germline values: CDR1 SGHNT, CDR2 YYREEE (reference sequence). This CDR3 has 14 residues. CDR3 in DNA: TGTGCCAGCAGCTTGGCCAGGGTCACCGGGGAGCTGTTTTTT. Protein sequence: CASSLARVTGELFF.

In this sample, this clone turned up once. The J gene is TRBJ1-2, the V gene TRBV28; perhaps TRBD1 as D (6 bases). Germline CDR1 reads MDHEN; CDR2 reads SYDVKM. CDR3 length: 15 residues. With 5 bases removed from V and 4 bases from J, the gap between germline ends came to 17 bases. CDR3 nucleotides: TGTGCCAGCAGTACGGCCGACAGGTGGGGCTATGGCTACACCTTC. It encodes CASSTADRWGYGYTF.

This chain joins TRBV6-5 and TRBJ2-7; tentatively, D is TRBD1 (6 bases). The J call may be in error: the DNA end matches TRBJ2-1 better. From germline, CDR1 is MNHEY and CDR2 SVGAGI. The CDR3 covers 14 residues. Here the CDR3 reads CASSYSPGDNEQFF. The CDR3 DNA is TGTGCCAGCAGTTACTCACCAGGGGACAATGAGCAGTTCTTC.

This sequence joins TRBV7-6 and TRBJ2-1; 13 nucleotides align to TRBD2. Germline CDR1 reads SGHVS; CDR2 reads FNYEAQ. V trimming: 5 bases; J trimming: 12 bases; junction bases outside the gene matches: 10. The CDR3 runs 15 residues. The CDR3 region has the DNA TGTGCCAGCAGCCATACTAGCGGGGGGGCAGAAAGGCAGTTCTTC. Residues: CASSHTSGGAERQFF.

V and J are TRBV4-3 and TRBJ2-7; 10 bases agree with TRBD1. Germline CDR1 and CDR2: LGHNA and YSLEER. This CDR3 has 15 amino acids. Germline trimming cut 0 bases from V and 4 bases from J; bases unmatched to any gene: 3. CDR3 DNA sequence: TGCGCCAGCAGCCAAGAGGGACAGGGGATATACGAGCAGTACTTC. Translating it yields CASSQEGQGIYEQYF.

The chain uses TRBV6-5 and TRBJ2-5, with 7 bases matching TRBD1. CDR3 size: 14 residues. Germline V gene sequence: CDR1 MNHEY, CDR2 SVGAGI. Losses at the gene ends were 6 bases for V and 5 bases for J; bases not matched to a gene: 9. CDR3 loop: CASRPTGWRETQYF. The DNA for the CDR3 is TGTGCCAGCAGACCGACAGGGTGGCGGGAGACCCAGTACTTC.

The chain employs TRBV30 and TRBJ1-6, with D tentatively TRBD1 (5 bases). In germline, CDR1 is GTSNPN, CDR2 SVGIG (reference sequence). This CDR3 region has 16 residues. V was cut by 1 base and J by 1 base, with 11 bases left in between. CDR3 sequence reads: CAWSAAGGSYNSPLHF. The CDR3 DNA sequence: TGTGCCTGGAGTGCCGCGGGGGGTTCCTATAATTCACCCCTCCACTTT. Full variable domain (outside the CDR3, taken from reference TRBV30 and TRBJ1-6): SQTIHQWPATLVQPVGSPLSLECTVEGTSNPNLYWYRQAAGRGLQLLFYSVGIGQISSEVPQNLSASRPQDRQFILSSKKLLLSDSGFYLCAWSAAGGSYNSPLHFGNGTRLTVT.

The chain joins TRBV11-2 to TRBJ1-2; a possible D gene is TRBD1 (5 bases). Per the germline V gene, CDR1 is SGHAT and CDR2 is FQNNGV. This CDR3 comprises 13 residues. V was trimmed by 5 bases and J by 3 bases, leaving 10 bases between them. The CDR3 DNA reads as TGTGCCAGCAGCCCACTGACAGACTATGGCTACACCTTC. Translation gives CASSPLTDYGYTF.

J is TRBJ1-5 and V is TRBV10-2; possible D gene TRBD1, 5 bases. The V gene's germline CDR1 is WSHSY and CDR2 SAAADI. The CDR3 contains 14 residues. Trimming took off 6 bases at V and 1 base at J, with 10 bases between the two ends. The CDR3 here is CASRSGGSNQPQHF. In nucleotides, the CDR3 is TGCGCCAGCAGGAGTGGGGGGAGCAATCAGCCCCAGCATTTT.

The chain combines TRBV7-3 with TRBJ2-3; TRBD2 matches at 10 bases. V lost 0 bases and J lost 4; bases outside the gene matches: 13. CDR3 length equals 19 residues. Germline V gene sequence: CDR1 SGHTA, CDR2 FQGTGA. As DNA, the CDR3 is TGTGCCAGCAGCTTAACTGGGGTAGCGGGGGGCCCCCGCGCAGATACGCAGTATTTT. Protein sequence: CASSLTGVAGGPRADTQYF. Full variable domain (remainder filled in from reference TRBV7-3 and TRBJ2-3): GAGVSQTPSNKVTEKGKYVELRCDPISGHTALYWYRQSLGQGPEFLIYFQGTGAADDSGLPNDRFFAVRPEGSVSTLKIQRTERGDSAVYLCASSLTGVAGGPRADTQYFGPGTRLTVL.

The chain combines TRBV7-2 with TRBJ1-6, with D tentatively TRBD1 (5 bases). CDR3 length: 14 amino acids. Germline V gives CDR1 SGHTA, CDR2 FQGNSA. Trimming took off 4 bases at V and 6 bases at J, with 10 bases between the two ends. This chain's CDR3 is CASSSQGGNSPLHF. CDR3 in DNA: TGTGCCAGCAGCTCTCAGGGTGGTAATTCACCCCTCCACTTT.

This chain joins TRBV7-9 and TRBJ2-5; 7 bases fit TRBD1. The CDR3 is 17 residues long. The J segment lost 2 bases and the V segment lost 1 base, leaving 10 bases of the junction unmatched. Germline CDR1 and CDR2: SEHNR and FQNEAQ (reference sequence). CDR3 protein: CASSLDPGQVTQETQYF. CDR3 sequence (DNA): TGTGCCAGCAGCTTAGATCCCGGACAGGTGACACAAGAGACCCAGTACTTC.

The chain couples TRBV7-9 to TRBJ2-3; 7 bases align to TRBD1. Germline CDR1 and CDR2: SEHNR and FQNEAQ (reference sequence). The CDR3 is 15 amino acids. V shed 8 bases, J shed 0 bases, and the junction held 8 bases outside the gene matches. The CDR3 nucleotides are TGTGCCAGCGCTACCGACAGGGCGAGCACAGATACGCAGTATTTT. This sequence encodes CASATDRASTDTQYF.

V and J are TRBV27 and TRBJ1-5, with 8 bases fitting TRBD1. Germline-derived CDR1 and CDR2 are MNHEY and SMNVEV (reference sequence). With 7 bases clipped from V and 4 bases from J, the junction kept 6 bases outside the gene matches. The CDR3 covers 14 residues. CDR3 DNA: TGTGCCAGCAAGGAGGGACAGGTAAATCAGCCCCAGCATTTT. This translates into CASKEGQVNQPQHF.

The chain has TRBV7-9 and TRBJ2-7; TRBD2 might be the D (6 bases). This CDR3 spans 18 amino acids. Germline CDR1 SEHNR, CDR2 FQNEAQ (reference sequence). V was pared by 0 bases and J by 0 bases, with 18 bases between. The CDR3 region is CASSLARFEAGSSYEQYF. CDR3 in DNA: TGTGCCAGCAGCTTAGCGCGGTTCGAGGCGGGGAGCTCCTACGAGCAGTACTTC.

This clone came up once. CDR3 nucleotides: TGTGCCAGCAGTTTACGATCCGGCATTCAGTACTTC. The encoded protein is CASSLRSGIQYF. The chain uses TRBV28 and TRBJ2-4; D is uncertain. Germline-derived CDR1 and CDR2 are MDHEN and SYDVKM. This CDR3 region has 12 residues. V dropped 2 bases and J dropped 9 bases, with 8 bases sitting between them.

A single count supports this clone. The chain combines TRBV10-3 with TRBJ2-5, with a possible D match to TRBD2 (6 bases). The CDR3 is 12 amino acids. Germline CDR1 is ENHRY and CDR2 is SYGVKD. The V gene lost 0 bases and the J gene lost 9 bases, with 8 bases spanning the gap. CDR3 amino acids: CAISESEGSQYF. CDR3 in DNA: TGTGCCATCAGTGAGTCGGAGGGCTCCCAGTACTTC.

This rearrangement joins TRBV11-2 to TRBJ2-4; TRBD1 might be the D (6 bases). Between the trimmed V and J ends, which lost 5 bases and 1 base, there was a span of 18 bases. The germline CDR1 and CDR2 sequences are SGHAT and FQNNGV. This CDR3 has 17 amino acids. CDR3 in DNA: TGTGCCAGCAGCCCCCCCGGACAGTCGGGGGCCAAAAACATTCAGTACTTC. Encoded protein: CASSPPGQSGAKNIQYF.

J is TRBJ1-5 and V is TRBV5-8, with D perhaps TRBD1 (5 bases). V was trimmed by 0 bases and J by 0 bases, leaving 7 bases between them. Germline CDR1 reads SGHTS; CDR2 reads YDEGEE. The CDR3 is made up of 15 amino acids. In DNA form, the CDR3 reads TGTGCCAGCAGCTTGGGACAGTATAGCAATCAGCCCCAGCATTTT. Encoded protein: CASSLGQYSNQPQHF.

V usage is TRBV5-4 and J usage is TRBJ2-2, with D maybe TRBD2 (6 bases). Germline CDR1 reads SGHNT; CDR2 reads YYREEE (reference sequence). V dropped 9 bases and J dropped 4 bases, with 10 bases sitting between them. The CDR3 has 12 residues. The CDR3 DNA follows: TGTGCCACCTTGACTAGCACCGGGGAGCTGTTTTTT. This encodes CATLTSTGELFF.

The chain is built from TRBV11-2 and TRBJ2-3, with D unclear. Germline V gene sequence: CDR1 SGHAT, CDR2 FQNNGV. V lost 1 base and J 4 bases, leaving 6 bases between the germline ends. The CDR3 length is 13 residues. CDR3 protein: CASSLGLADTQYF. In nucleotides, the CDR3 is TGTGCCAGCAGCTTAGGACTGGCAGATACGCAGTATTTT.

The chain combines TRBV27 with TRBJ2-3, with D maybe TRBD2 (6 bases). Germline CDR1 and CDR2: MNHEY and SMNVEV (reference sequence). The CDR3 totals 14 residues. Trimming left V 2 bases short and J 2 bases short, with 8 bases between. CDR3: CASSLGLLTDTQYF. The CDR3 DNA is TGTGCCAGCAGTTTAGGACTACTCACAGATACGCAGTATTTT.

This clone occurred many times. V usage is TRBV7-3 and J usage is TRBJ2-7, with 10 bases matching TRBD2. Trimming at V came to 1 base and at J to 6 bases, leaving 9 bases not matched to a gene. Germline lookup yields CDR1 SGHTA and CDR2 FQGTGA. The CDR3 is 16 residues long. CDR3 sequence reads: CASSLIAGGPYGEQYF. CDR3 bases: TGTGCCAGCAGCTTAATAGCGGGGGGCCCGTACGGCGAGCAGTACTTC.

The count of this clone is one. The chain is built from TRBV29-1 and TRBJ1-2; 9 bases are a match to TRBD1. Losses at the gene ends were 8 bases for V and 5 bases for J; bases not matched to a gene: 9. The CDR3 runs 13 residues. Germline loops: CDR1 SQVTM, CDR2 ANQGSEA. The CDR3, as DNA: TGCAGCACACGGGACAGGGAGGGGTATGGCTACACCTTC. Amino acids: CSTRDREGYGYTF.